These T cell receptor beta chains were read from a single sample in a study of read filtering for tumor transcriptome and immune sequencing. TCRdb reprocessed the reads with MiXCR, giving one entry per CDR3 protein. This table has 100,000 to 150,000 distinct CDR3 sequences, 13% appearing once. The sequenced sample was a population of CD138-negative cells sorted from bone marrow. The receptors shown here come from a donor aged 40 or older with multiple myeloma. The CDR3 runs from the conserved cysteine through the conserved F or W. The order of the fields is J gene, clone size, D gene, V gene, CDR3 DNA, CDR3 protein. A D gene is named only where the DNA matches it firmly. Clone size appears in some rows only: once, few, many, or a class for an expanded clone.

j_call: TRBJ1-2; clone_size: few; d_call: -; v_call: TRBV5-1; cdr3_nt: TGCGCCAGCAGCTTGGCCAGACAGGGCTACACCTTC; cdr3_aa: CASSLARQGYTF
j_call: TRBJ1-5; clone_size: many; d_call: TRBD1; v_call: TRBV19; cdr3_nt: TGTGCCAGTAGTTCCCGACAGGGGATTGGCAATCAGCCCCAGCATTTT; cdr3_aa: CASSSRQGIGNQPQHF
j_call: TRBJ1-1; clone_size: many; d_call: TRBD1; v_call: TRBV29-1; cdr3_nt: TGCAGCGTTTCGAAGCAGGGGGCTGGGACTGAAGCTTTCTTT; cdr3_aa: CSVSKQGAGTEAFF
j_call: TRBJ2-1; clone_size: many; d_call: TRBD2; v_call: TRBV5-5; cdr3_nt: TGTGCCAGCTTTGATACTAGCGGGGTAGGAGTAGTATTCTTC; cdr3_aa: CASFDTSGVGVVFF
j_call: TRBJ2-5; clone_size: many; d_call: TRBD2; v_call: TRBV20-1; cdr3_nt: TGCAGTGCTCCAGGACTAGCGGGGGTGACCCAGTACTTC; cdr3_aa: CSAPGLAGVTQYF
j_call: TRBJ1-5; clone_size: many; d_call: -; v_call: TRBV30; cdr3_nt: TGTGCCTGGAGTGTTGGGGGAGGGAGCAATCAGCCCCAGCATTTT; cdr3_aa: CAWSVGGGSNQPQHF
j_call: TRBJ2-7; clone_size: many; d_call: -; v_call: TRBV7-9; cdr3_nt: TGTGCCAGCAGCTTGAGTAGACAAACCTACGAGCAGTACTTC; cdr3_aa: CASSLSRQTYEQYF
j_call: TRBJ2-5; clone_size: many; d_call: TRBD1; v_call: TRBV12-3/TRBV12-4; cdr3_nt: TGTGCCAGCAGTCCTATTCCCGGACAGGGGGCACGGGAGACCCAGTACTTC; cdr3_aa: CASSPIPGQGARETQYF
j_call: TRBJ2-1; clone_size: many; d_call: TRBD2; v_call: TRBV5-1; cdr3_nt: TGCGCCAGCAGCCCTGGGGTGGCTAGCGGCTACAATGAGCAGTTCTTC; cdr3_aa: CASSPGVASGYNEQFF
j_call: TRBJ2-1; clone_size: many; d_call: -; v_call: TRBV5-6; cdr3_nt: TGTGCCAGCAGCTTGGCTGTGGGTATGTATGAGCAGTTCTTC; cdr3_aa: CASSLAVGMYEQFF
j_call: TRBJ2-5; clone_size: -; d_call: -; v_call: TRBV7-9; cdr3_nt: TGTGCCAGCAGCCAAGCGGAGACCCAGTACTTC; cdr3_aa: CASSQAETQYF
j_call: TRBJ2-3; clone_size: many; d_call: -; v_call: TRBV19; cdr3_nt: TGTGCCAGTAGTATAACGGGGGACACAGATACGCAGTATTTT; cdr3_aa: CASSITGDTDTQYF
j_call: TRBJ1-5; clone_size: many; d_call: -; v_call: TRBV7-8; cdr3_nt: TGTGCCAGCAGCCCTATAGGCCATAGCAATCAGCCCCAGCATTTT; cdr3_aa: CASSPIGHSNQPQHF
j_call: TRBJ1-1; clone_size: once; d_call: -; v_call: TRBV7-3; cdr3_nt: TGTGCCAGCACTCAAACTGGGGGAGGGGACACTGAAGCTTTCTTT; cdr3_aa: CASTQTGGGDTEAFF
j_call: TRBJ2-1; clone_size: large; d_call: -; v_call: TRBV28; cdr3_nt: TGTGCCAGTAGGGACCAAACCTACAATGAGCAGTTCTTC; cdr3_aa: CASRDQTYNEQFF
j_call: TRBJ2-2; clone_size: few; d_call: TRBD1; v_call: TRBV2; cdr3_nt: TGTGCCAGCACCGAAGACAGGGGGCTCACCGGGGAGCTGTTTTTT; cdr3_aa: CASTEDRGLTGELFF
j_call: TRBJ2-1; clone_size: many; d_call: TRBD1; v_call: TRBV20-1; cdr3_nt: TGCAGTGCTAGACGGACAGGATACAATGAGCAGTTCTTC; cdr3_aa: CSARRTGYNEQFF
j_call: TRBJ2-1; clone_size: many; d_call: -; v_call: TRBV12-3/TRBV12-4; cdr3_nt: TGTGCCAGCAGCCCGCCCCCATACAATGAGCAGTTCTTC; cdr3_aa: CASSPPPYNEQFF
j_call: TRBJ1-3; clone_size: -; d_call: -; v_call: TRBV19; cdr3_nt: TGTGCCAGTAGTATTCAAGGAGGCTCTGGAAACACCATATATTTT; cdr3_aa: CASSIQGGSGNTIYF
j_call: TRBJ1-1; clone_size: many; d_call: -; v_call: TRBV4-1; cdr3_nt: TGCGCCAGCAGCCAATCTGGGGGATGGACTGAAGCTTTCTTT; cdr3_aa: CASSQSGGWTEAFF
j_call: TRBJ2-1; clone_size: many; d_call: -; v_call: TRBV20-1; cdr3_nt: TGCAGTGCTAGAGGGCCGCGTAGGGGGGTGGTGAATGAGCAGTTCTTC; cdr3_aa: CSARGPRRGVVNEQFF
j_call: TRBJ2-1; clone_size: many; d_call: TRBD2; v_call: TRBV7-2; cdr3_nt: TGTGCCAGCAGTTATTCGGGACTAGCGGGTAACAATGAGCAGTTCTTC; cdr3_aa: CASSYSGLAGNNEQFF
j_call: TRBJ1-1; clone_size: many; d_call: -; v_call: TRBV29-1; cdr3_nt: TGCAGCGTAGCGGACCATGCGGACACTGAAGCTTTCTTT; cdr3_aa: CSVADHADTEAFF
j_call: TRBJ1-1; clone_size: many; d_call: -; v_call: TRBV7-9; cdr3_nt: TGTGCCAGCAGCTTACGTGGCGGGGAAGCTTTCTTT; cdr3_aa: CASSLRGGEAFF
j_call: TRBJ1-1; clone_size: many; d_call: -; v_call: TRBV9; cdr3_nt: TGTGCCAGCAGCGCCGGGGAGGGTTTGATTGACGAAGCTTTCTTT; cdr3_aa: CASSAGEGLIDEAFF
j_call: TRBJ2-1; clone_size: -; d_call: -; v_call: TRBV21-1; cdr3_nt: TGTGCCAGCAGCAAAACTGGCGGGGGACCACACAATGAGCAGTTCTTC; cdr3_aa: CASSKTGGGPHNEQFF
j_call: TRBJ1-5; clone_size: many; d_call: -; v_call: TRBV27; cdr3_nt: TGTGCCAGCAGTTTATCTGGCCGGTATAGCAATCAGCCCCAGCATTTT; cdr3_aa: CASSLSGRYSNQPQHF
j_call: TRBJ2-7; clone_size: -; d_call: -; v_call: TRBV4-2; cdr3_nt: TGTGCCAGCAGCCAAACCGGGACTGGCCTCTACGAGCAGTACTTC; cdr3_aa: CASSQTGTGLYEQYF
j_call: TRBJ1-1; clone_size: many; d_call: -; v_call: TRBV28; cdr3_nt: TGTGCCAGCAGTTTAGGGTCAGGTGGCAGCACTGAAGCTTTCTTT; cdr3_aa: CASSLGSGGSTEAFF
j_call: TRBJ2-1; clone_size: many; d_call: -; v_call: TRBV20-1; cdr3_nt: TGCAGTGCTAGTGGAGGGAGGGGACACTCCTACAATGAGCAGTTCTTC; cdr3_aa: CSASGGRGHSYNEQFF
j_call: TRBJ2-1; clone_size: many; d_call: -; v_call: TRBV29-1; cdr3_nt: TGCAGCTATGATGGGGGCAGCAATGAGCAGTTCTTC; cdr3_aa: CSYDGGSNEQFF
j_call: TRBJ2-7; clone_size: -; d_call: -; v_call: TRBV15; cdr3_nt: TGTGCCACCAGCAAAGATCCGAAGTACGAGCAGTACTTC; cdr3_aa: CATSKDPKYEQYF
j_call: TRBJ1-1; clone_size: many; d_call: -; v_call: TRBV27; cdr3_nt: TGTGCCAGCAAGCCAAGATTGAACACTGAAGCTTTCTTT; cdr3_aa: CASKPRLNTEAFF
j_call: TRBJ2-4; clone_size: -; d_call: TRBD2; v_call: TRBV7-2; cdr3_nt: TGTGCCAGCAGCTTAAGCAGAGCGGGAGTCGGGGAAAACATTCAGTACTTC; cdr3_aa: CASSLSRAGVGENIQYF
j_call: TRBJ1-1; clone_size: once; d_call: -; v_call: TRBV30; cdr3_nt: TGTGCCTGGAGGAGGGCAGGGAACACTGAAGCTTTCTTT; cdr3_aa: CAWRRAGNTEAFF
j_call: TRBJ2-1; clone_size: -; d_call: -; v_call: TRBV7-9; cdr3_nt: TGTGCCAGCAGCCCGAGTTGGGGGAATGAGCAGTTCTTC; cdr3_aa: CASSPSWGNEQFF
j_call: TRBJ2-3; clone_size: many; d_call: -; v_call: TRBV7-2; cdr3_nt: TGTGCCAGCAGCTTAGTGGGGGACGGGACAGATACGCAGTATTTT; cdr3_aa: CASSLVGDGTDTQYF
j_call: TRBJ2-3; clone_size: many; d_call: -; v_call: TRBV19; cdr3_nt: TGTGCCAGTAGTATGAGAGCGCTCACCACAGATACGCAGTATTTT; cdr3_aa: CASSMRALTTDTQYF
j_call: TRBJ2-1; clone_size: many; d_call: -; v_call: TRBV29-1; cdr3_nt: TGCAGCGTTGAAGAGGGGGCGGCAGGGTCCGGTGAGCAGTTCTTC; cdr3_aa: CSVEEGAAGSGEQFF
j_call: TRBJ1-4; clone_size: many; d_call: -; v_call: TRBV28; cdr3_nt: TGTGCCAGCAGTTCTCCGGTTGAAAAACTGTTTTTT; cdr3_aa: CASSSPVEKLFF
j_call: TRBJ2-3; clone_size: few; d_call: -; v_call: TRBV2; cdr3_nt: TGTGCCAGCCGGGGAGACTCCGATACGCAGTATTTT; cdr3_aa: CASRGDSDTQYF
j_call: TRBJ2-1; clone_size: many; d_call: TRBD2; v_call: TRBV5-1; cdr3_nt: TGCGCCAGCAGCTTGGCAGCGGGAGAATCCTACAATGAGCAGTTCTTC; cdr3_aa: CASSLAAGESYNEQFF
j_call: TRBJ1-5; clone_size: -; d_call: -; v_call: TRBV7-2; cdr3_nt: TGTGCCAGCAGTCCGGCGGGGGGCTGGACTCAGCCCCAGCATTTT; cdr3_aa: CASSPAGGWTQPQHF
j_call: TRBJ2-2; clone_size: many; d_call: -; v_call: TRBV5-1; cdr3_nt: TGCGCCAGCAGCTTTGGAGGGGATAGGGCGAACACCGGGGAGCTGTTTTTT; cdr3_aa: CASSFGGDRANTGELFF
j_call: TRBJ2-7; clone_size: many; d_call: TRBD2; v_call: TRBV28; cdr3_nt: TGTGCCAGCACCCAAGGAGGGGCTAGCGGGACCTACGAGCAGTACTTC; cdr3_aa: CASTQGGASGTYEQYF
j_call: TRBJ2-3; clone_size: many; d_call: TRBD2; v_call: TRBV5-6; cdr3_nt: TGTGCCAGCAGCGTCATAGCGGGAGTCACAGATACGCAGTATTTT; cdr3_aa: CASSVIAGVTDTQYF